Listed here is a single T cell receptor (beta chain). Original processing notes: Scientists estimated how many nucleated cells there were by amplifying reference gene primers. Only in-frame clones appear in the TCRdb table, and some are missing; sequencing was by immunoSEQ multiplex PCR. The DNA gave D and trimming, while V, J and clone size come from that table. In the table there are roughly 200,000 clones, less than 85% of which are singletons. The data derive from a study of blood T cell repertoires in COVID-19. Study as a whole: Samples taken during acute and convalescent COVID-19 were collected in the United States, Italy and Spain.

Seattle-derived patients entered the study during active infection and were followed longitudinally. V was trimmed by 0 bases and J by 0 bases, leaving 10 bases between them. Germline CDR1 is SGDLS and CDR2 is YYNGEE. The CDR3 has 16 amino acids. The sequence was obtained from an elderly woman with COVID-19, enrolled during active disease. The sequencing input was peripheral blood. The rearrangement uses TRBV9 and TRBJ1-3, with D hard to call. The CDR3 here is CASSVAGGFSGNTIYF. The CDR3 bases are TGTGCCAGCAGCGTAGCTGGTGGCTTCTCTGGAAACACCATATATTTT.